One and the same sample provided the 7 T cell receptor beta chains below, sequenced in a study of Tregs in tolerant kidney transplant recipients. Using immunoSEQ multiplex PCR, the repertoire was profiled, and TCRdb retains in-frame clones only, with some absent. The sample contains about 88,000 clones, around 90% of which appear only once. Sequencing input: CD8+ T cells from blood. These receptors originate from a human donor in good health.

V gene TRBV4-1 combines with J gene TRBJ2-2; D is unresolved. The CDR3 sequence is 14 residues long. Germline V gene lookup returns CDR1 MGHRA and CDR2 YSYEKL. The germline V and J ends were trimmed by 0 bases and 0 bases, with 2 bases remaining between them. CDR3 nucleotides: TGCGCCAGCAGCCAAGATCCGAACACCGGGGAGCTGTTTTTT. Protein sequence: CASSQDPNTGELFF.

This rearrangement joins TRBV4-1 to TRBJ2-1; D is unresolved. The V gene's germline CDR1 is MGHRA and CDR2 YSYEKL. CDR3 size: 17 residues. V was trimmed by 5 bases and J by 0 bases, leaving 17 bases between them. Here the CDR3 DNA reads TGCGCCAGCAGCGTTACGTACAGCCTCAGCTCCTACAATGAGCAGTTCTTC. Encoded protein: CASSVTYSLSSYNEQFF.

The CDR3 reads CSVDGMNYEQYF. CDR3 DNA: TGCAGCGTTGATGGGATGAACTACGAGCAGTACTTC. The rearrangement uses TRBV29-1 and TRBJ2-7; no reliable D call. The CDR3 sequence is 12 residues long. V was shortened by 3 bases and J by 3 bases, with 9 bases between the two germline ends. The germline V gene has CDR1 SQVTM and CDR2 ANQGSEA.

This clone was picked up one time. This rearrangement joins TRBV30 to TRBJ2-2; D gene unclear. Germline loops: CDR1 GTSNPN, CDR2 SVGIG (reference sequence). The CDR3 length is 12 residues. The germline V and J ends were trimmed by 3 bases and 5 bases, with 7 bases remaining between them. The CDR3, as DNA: TGTGCCTGGAGGCTCCCAACCGGGGAGCTGTTTTTT. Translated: CAWRLPTGELFF.

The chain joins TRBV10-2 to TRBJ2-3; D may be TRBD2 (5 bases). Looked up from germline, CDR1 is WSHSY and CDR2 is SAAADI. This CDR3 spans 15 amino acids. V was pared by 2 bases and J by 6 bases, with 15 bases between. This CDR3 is CASSEEGVLGDTQYF. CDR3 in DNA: TGCGCCAGCAGTGAGGAGGGAGTATTGGGCGATACGCAGTATTTT.

CDR3 residues: CASSELPRPEQFF. The CDR3 DNA follows: TGCGCCAGCAGTGAGTTACCGAGGCCGGAGCAGTTCTTC. V usage is TRBV10-1 and J usage is TRBJ2-1; D gene uncertain. Per the germline V gene, CDR1 is WNHNN and CDR2 is SYGVQD (reference sequence). V was clipped by 1 base and J by 10 bases, with 11 bases between them. CDR3 length: 13 residues.

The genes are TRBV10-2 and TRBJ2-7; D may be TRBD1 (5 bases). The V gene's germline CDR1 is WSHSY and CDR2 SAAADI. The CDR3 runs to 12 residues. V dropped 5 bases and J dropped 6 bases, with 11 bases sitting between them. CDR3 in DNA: TGCGCCAGCAGTCGACAGAGCCCCGAGCAGTACTTC. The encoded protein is CASSRQSPEQYF.